These 18 T cell receptor beta chains originate from one sample sequenced in a study of blood T cell repertoires in COVID-19. The repertoire was sequenced with immunoSEQ multiplex PCR; TCRdb's copy has only in-frame clones and lacks some. The sample carries some 250,000 clones, roughly 86% recorded once. Sequences were obtained from peripheral blood. These receptors all stem from a woman under 40 who had recovered from COVID-19.

This chain links TRBV7-6 with TRBJ2-7; D possibly corresponds to TRBD1 (5 bases). This CDR3 has 18 amino acids. Germline V gives CDR1 SGHVS, CDR2 FNYEAQ. The germline V and J ends were trimmed by 1 base and 3 bases, with 22 bases remaining between them. CDR3: CASSLVPPLRRVDYEQYF. The CDR3 DNA sequence: TGTGCCAGCAGCTTAGTCCCTCCCCTCCGCAGGGTAGACTACGAGCAGTACTTC.

V gene TRBV2 combines with J gene TRBJ2-5; 8 positions agree with TRBD2. V lost 5 bases and J lost 2; bases outside the gene matches: 7. This CDR3 comprises 15 residues. Germline CDR1 reads SNHLY; CDR2 reads FYNNEI. The CDR3 here is CASSKRTSSQETQYF. Here the CDR3 DNA reads TGTGCCAGCAGTAAGAGGACTAGCAGTCAAGAGACCCAGTACTTC.

A note on this clone: It is unclear where the CDR3 begins or ends on the DNA, so no DNA is shown, and the CDR3 is as TCRdb lists it. The chain has TRBV23-1 and TRBJ2-2; TRBD1 is the table's D call and was not checked against the DNA. TRBV23-1 is an ORF, and what it does is uncertain. The length of the CDR3 is 16 amino acids, counting both ends. CDR3 residues: CASSRWTGETPGSCFF.

CDR3 DNA: TGTGCCAGCAGCCAAGATCGGTGGGGGCCGGGGACCGGGGAGCTGTTTTTT. It specifies CASSQDRWGPGTGELFF. V gene TRBV3-1 (or the pseudogene TRBV3-2) combines with J gene TRBJ2-2, with D perhaps matching TRBD1 (6 bases). Deletions cut 0 bases from V and 5 bases from J, with 16 bases between. CDR1 is LGHDT, CDR2 YNNKEL, per germline (reference sequence). This CDR3 is built from 17 residues.

V usage is TRBV7-9 and J usage is TRBJ2-5, with D possibly being TRBD1 (6 bases). Trimming took off 5 bases at V and 0 bases at J, with 16 bases between the two ends. The germline V gene has CDR1 SEHNR and CDR2 FQNEAQ (reference sequence). The CDR3 spans 16 residues. CDR3 DNA: TGTGCCAGCAGCCGACCGGACAGCGAGTACCAAGAGACCCAGTACTTC. Amino acid sequence: CASSRPDSEYQETQYF.

V is TRBV6-5 and J is TRBJ1-2; D not certain. Germline CDR1 reads MNHEY; CDR2 reads SVGAGI. Trimming took 3 bases from V and 14 from J, leaving 13 bases between them. The CDR3 is 11 residues long. The CDR3 DNA sequence: TGTGCCAGCAGTTATCCCGGAGGAGAGACCTTC. Translating it yields CASSYPGGETF.

J is TRBJ2-5 and V is TRBV2; the match to TRBD2 covers 11 bases. The CDR3 sequence is 17 residues long. Germline V CDR1 and CDR2: SNHLY, FYNNEI. After removal of 0 bases from V and 11 bases from J, the junction contained 14 bases not matched to a gene. CDR3 coding DNA: TGTGCCAGCAGTGAAGCGAGTGGTTCCGTAGCGGGGGGGTATCAGTACTTC. Translation gives CASSEASGSVAGGYQYF.

The gene calls are TRBV6-2 or TRBV6-3 and TRBJ1-2; 7 nucleotides line up with TRBD1. The germline gives CDR1 MNHEY, CDR2 SVGEGT. The CDR3 has 15 residues. V lost 4 bases to trimming and J lost 4 bases; unmatched junction nucleotides: 9. The CDR3 is CASSFPGQKTYGYTF. The CDR3 coding sequence is TGTGCCAGCAGTTTTCCGGGACAGAAGACCTATGGCTACACCTTC.

The chain is built from TRBV2 and TRBJ2-5; the match to TRBD2 covers 8 bases. The V gene end was trimmed by 2 bases and the J gene end by 5 bases; junction bases not matched to a gene: 4. This CDR3 spans 14 amino acids. CDR1 and CDR2 from the germline V gene are SNHLY and FYNNEI. The CDR3 DNA follows: TGTGCCAGCAGTGAATTAGCGGGGCAGGAGACCCAGTACTTC. It translates to CASSELAGQETQYF.

This clone was observed a few times. This rearrangement joins TRBV5-5 to TRBJ2-6, with D maybe TRBD2 (6 bases). Between the trimmed V and J ends, which lost 4 bases and 0 bases, there was a span of 8 bases. CDR1 is SGHKS and CDR2 is YYEKEE in the germline V gene (reference sequence). There are 15 residues in the CDR3. The CDR3: CASSPGGSGANVLTF. As DNA, the CDR3 is TGTGCCAGCAGCCCCGGGGGCTCTGGGGCCAACGTCCTGACTTTC.

The chain employs TRBV3-1 (or the pseudogene TRBV3-2) and TRBJ2-3, with TRBD1 as a possible D gene (6 bases). Trimming pared 3 bases from V and 2 bases from J, leaving 15 bases between. The V gene's germline CDR1 is LGHDT and CDR2 YNNKEL (reference sequence). The CDR3 is 16 residues long. This CDR3 is CASSQKVDSFTDTQYF. Written as DNA, the CDR3 is TGTGCCAGCAGCCAGAAAGTGGACAGCTTCACAGATACGCAGTATTTT.

CDR3 amino acids: CASTSLGYTF. CDR3 nucleotide sequence: TGTGCCAGCACTAGTCTGGGCTACACCTTC. V gene TRBV25-1 combines with J gene TRBJ1-2; no reliable D call. The CDR3 is 10 amino acids. Per germline, CDR1 MGHDK and CDR2 SYGVNS. Trimming shortened V by 7 bases and J by 8 bases, and 8 bases separated the two germline ends.

This rearrangement joins TRBV19 to TRBJ2-7, with D possibly being TRBD2 (8 bases). Germline V gene sequence: CDR1 LNHDA, CDR2 SQIVND (reference sequence). V lost 3 bases and J lost 2, with 14 bases in between. This CDR3 has 15 residues. DNA for the CDR3: TGTGCCAGTAGTATTAGCGGGACAGACCCCTACGAGCAGTACTTC. This sequence encodes CASSISGTDPYEQYF.

The gene calls are TRBV6-2 or TRBV6-3 and TRBJ2-7; TRBD2 is a possible D gene (5 bases). Germline-derived CDR1 and CDR2 are MNHEY and SVGEGT. V lost 6 bases and J lost 3, with 9 bases in between. The CDR3 spans 12 residues. CDR3 amino acids: CASSPRGYEQYF. CDR3 nucleotide sequence: TGTGCCAGCAGCCCCCGGGGCTACGAGCAGTACTTC.

The CDR3 sequence is CASSLVSDRGGNTIYF. In nucleotides, the CDR3 is TGTGCCAGCAGCTTGGTTTCGGACAGGGGTGGAAACACCATATATTTT. The chain joins TRBV5-6 to TRBJ1-3; 9 nucleotides match TRBD1. The V gene's germline CDR1 is SGHDT and CDR2 YYEEEE. The CDR3 has 16 residues. V shed 0 bases and J 3 bases; nucleotides not matched to a gene: 4.

The chain combines TRBV13 with TRBJ2-1; 12 bases are shared with TRBD2. Germline CDR1 is PRHDT and CDR2 is FYEKMQ (reference sequence). The CDR3 totals 18 residues. Losses at the gene ends were 1 base for V and 7 bases for J; bases not matched to a gene: 11. CDR3 residues: CASSLEGSSGGAVNEQFF. In nucleotides, the CDR3 is TGTGCCAGCAGCTTAGAGGGCTCTAGCGGGGGGGCTGTGAATGAGCAGTTCTTC.

The chain couples TRBV7-9 to TRBJ2-7; TRBD2 aligns across 8 bases. Trimming at V came to 5 bases and at J to 3 bases, leaving 12 bases not matched to a gene. The germline V gene encodes CDR1 SEHNR and CDR2 FQNEAQ (reference sequence). This CDR3 has 16 amino acids. This chain's CDR3 is CASSPPGGGTNYEQYF. The CDR3 nucleotides are TGTGCCAGCAGCCCGCCCGGGGGGGGTACGAACTACGAGCAGTACTTC. Full variable domain (missing parts from reference TRBV7-9 and TRBJ2-7): DTGVSQNPRHKITKRGQNVTFRCDPISEHNRLYWYRQTLGQGPEFLTYFQNEAQLEKSRLLSDRFSAERPKGSFSTLEIQRTEQGDSAMYLCASSPPGGGTNYEQYFGPGTRLTVT.

The CDR3 nucleotides read TGTGCCAGCGCGGGTGTCACAGATACGCAGTATTTT. It translates to CASAGVTDTQYF. The chain links TRBV7-2 to TRBJ2-3; weak D call: TRBD2 (5 bases). The CDR3 covers 12 residues. Germline V gene sequence: CDR1 SGHTA, CDR2 FQGNSA. V was clipped by 8 bases and J by 2 bases, with 8 bases between them. Full variable domain (missing parts from reference TRBV7-2 and TRBJ2-3): GAGVSQSPSNKVTEKGKDVELRCDPISGHTALYWYRQSLGQGLEFLIYFQGNSAPDKSGLPSDRFSAERTGGSVSTLTIQRTQQEDSAVYLCASAGVTDTQYFGPGTRLTVL.